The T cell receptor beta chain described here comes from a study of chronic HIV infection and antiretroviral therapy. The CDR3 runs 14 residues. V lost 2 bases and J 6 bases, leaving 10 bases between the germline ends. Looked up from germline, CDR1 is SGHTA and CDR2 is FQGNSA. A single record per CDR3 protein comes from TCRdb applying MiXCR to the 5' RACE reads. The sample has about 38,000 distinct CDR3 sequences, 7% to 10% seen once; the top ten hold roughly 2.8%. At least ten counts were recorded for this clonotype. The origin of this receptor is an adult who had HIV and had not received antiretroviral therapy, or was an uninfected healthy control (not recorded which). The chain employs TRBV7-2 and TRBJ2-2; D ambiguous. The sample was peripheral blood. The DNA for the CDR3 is TGTGCCAGCAGCTTAATGAGCGTCTCCGGGGAGCTGTTTTTT. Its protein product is CASSLMSVSGELFF.